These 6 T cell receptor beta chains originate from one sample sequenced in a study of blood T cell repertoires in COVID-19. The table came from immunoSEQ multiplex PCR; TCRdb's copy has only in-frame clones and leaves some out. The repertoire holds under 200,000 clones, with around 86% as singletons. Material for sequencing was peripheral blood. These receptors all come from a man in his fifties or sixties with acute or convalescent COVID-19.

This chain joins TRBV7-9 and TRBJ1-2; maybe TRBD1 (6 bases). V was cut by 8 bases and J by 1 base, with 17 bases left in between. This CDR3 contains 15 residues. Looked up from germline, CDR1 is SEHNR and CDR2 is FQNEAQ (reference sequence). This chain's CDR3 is CASLPVKGHNYGYTF. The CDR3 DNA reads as TGTGCCAGCCTCCCTGTTAAGGGACATAACTATGGCTACACCTTC.

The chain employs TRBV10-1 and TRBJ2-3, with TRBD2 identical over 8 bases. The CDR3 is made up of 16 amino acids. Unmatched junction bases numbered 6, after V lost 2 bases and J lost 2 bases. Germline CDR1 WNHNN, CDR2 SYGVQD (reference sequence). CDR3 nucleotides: TGCGCCAGCAGTGAGGTGGCGGGAGGTCCCACAGATACGCAGTATTTT. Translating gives CASSEVAGGPTDTQYF.

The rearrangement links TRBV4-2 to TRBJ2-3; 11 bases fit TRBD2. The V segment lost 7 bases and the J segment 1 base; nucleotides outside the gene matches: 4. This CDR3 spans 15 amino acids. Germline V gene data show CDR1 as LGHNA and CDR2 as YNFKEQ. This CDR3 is CASKELAGGTDTQYF. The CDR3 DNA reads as TGTGCCAGCAAGGAACTAGCGGGAGGCACAGATACGCAGTATTTT.

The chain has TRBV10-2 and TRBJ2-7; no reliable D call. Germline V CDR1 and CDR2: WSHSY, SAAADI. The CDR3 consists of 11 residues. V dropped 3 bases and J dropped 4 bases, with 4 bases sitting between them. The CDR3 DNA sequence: TGCGCCAGCAGTGAATCTTACGAGCAGTACTTC. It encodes CASSESYEQYF.

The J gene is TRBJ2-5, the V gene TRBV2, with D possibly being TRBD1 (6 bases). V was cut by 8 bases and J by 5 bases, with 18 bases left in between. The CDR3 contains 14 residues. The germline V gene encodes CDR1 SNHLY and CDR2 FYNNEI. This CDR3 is CASYMEGGVETQYF. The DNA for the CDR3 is TGTGCCAGCTATATGGAAGGGGGTGTCGAGACCCAGTACTTC.

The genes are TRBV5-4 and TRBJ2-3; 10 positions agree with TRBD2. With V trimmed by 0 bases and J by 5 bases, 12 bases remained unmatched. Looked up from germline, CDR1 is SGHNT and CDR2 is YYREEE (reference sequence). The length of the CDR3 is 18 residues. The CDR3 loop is CASSLGRNLAGAGDTQYF. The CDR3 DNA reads TGTGCCAGCAGCTTGGGGCGAAACCTAGCGGGAGCTGGAGATACGCAGTATTTT.